This T cell receptor beta chain appears in the sequencing data of a study of control samples from healthy donors and cancer patients. Germline lookup yields CDR1 LGHDT and CDR2 YNNKEL (reference sequence). The CDR3 spans 16 residues. Germline trimming cut 4 bases from V and 8 bases from J; bases unmatched to any gene: 10. Generated by immunoSEQ multiplex PCR, the TCRdb table keeps only in-frame clones and is missing some. The sample lists roughly 20,000 clones, about four fifths occurring once. The TCR originated in a man older than 75 with head and neck cancer. The chain employs TRBV3-1 (or the pseudogene TRBV3-2) and TRBJ2-1, with 11 nucleotides matching TRBD2. The sequencing input was PBMCs. In nucleotides, the CDR3 is TGTGCCAGCAGCCCCTTAGCGGGAGGGTTTTCCGATGAGCAGTTCTTC. Translated, it gives CASSPLAGGFSDEQFF.